The clone carrying this T cell receptor beta chain is a singleton in its sample. No antigen is known for it. Produced via immunoSEQ multiplex PCR; TCRdb's table is partial and in-frame only. The table shows 73,000 or so clones, with over 90% occurring only once. These data originate in a study of cytomegalovirus exposure and HLA in healthy donors. In the study overall: The platform used for the 120 or so validation repertoires matched that of the approximately 620 first-cohort repertoires, a later analysis reported. The study, taken as a whole, reports: The classifier reportedly diagnosed cytomegalovirus status with high specificity and sensitivity. Despite most TCR sequences being rare, some public TCRs occurred in many donors.

The germline V and J ends were trimmed by 3 bases and 0 bases, with 21 bases remaining between them. The germline V gene encodes CDR1 LNHDA and CDR2 SQIVND (reference sequence). The CDR3 is made up of 19 amino acids. This clonotype was obtained from a woman aged 18-30 years in good health and CMV-seropositive. The sequenced sample consisted of PBMCs. The J gene is TRBJ1-5, the V gene TRBV19; D perhaps matches TRBD1 (6 bases). Written as DNA, the CDR3 is TGTGCCAGTAGTATTAGGGAGTGGACAGCTGGATATAGCAATCAGCCCCAGCATTTT. Its translation: CASSIREWTAGYSNQPQHF.